This T cell receptor beta chain emerged from a study of cytomegalovirus exposure and HLA in healthy donors. Germline CDR1 reads LNHDA; CDR2 reads SQIVND (reference sequence). The CDR3 loop spans 15 amino acids. The germline V and J ends were trimmed by 3 bases and 5 bases, with 14 bases remaining between them. The PCR was carried out with 60 Vbeta primers and 13 Jbeta primers. Libraries were prepared by immunoSEQ multiplex PCR; TCRdb keeps only in-frame clonotypes and omits some of them. Of under 150,000 clones detected, 65% to 85% appear once; the ten largest clones hold approximately 1.5%. Specimen: PBMCs. This sequence joins TRBV19 and TRBJ1-5; D is perhaps TRBD1 (6 bases). The receptor comes from a woman in her late teens or twenties in good health and CMV-seronegative. The CDR3 nucleotides are TGTGCCAGTAGTATTTTCCCAGGGGCGGATCAGCCCCAGCATTTT. As protein: CASSIFPGADQPQHF.